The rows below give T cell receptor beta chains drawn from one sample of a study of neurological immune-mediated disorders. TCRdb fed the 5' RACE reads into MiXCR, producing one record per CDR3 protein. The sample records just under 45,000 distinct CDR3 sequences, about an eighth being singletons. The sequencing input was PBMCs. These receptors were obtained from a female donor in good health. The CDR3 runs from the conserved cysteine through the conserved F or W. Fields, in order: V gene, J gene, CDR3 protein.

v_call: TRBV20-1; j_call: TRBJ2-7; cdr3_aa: CSAIGLAGTYEQYF
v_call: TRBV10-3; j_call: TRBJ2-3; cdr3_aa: CAITEIQGDTQYF
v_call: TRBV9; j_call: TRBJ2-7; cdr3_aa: CASSETGSYEQYF
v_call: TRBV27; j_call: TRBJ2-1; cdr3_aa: CASRPGASARSYNEQFF
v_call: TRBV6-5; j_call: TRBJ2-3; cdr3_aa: CASSYQAGDTQYF
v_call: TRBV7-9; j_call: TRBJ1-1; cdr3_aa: CASTAGATEAFF
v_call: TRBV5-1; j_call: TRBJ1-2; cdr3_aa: CASSLGGTQSYGYTF
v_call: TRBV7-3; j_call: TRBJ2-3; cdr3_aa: CASSLTAGGADTQYF
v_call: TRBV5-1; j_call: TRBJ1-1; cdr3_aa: CASSVGHPNTEAFF
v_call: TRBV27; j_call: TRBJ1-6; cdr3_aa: CASSGATGVTSPLHF
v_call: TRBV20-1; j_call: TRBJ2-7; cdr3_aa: CSAPTSGGAYEHYF
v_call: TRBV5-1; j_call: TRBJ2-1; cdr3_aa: CASSLGTSDYNEQFF
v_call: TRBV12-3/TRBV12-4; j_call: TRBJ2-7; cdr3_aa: CATTLGQAYEQYF
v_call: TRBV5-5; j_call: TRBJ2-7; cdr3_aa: CASSFRLAGEAKQYF
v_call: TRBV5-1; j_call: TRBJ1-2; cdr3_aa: CASSTRGGGYTF
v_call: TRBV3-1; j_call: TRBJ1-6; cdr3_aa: CATHGQGNSPLHF
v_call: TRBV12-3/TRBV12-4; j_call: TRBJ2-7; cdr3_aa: CASSSPLGTGGTEQYF